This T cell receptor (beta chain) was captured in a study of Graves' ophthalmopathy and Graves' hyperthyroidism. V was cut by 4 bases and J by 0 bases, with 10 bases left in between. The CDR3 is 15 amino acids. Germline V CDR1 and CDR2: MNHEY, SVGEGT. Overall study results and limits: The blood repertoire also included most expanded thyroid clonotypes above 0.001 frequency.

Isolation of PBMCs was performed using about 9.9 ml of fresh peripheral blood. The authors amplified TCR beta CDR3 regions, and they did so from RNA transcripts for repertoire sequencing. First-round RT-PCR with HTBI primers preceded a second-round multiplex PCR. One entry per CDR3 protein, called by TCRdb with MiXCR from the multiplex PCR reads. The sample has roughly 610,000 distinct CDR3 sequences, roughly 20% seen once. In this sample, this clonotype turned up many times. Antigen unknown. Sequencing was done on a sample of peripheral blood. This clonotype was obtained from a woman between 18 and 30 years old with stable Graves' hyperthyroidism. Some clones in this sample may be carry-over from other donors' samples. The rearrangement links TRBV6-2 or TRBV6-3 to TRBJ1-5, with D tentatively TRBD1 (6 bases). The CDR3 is CASSFGQYSNQPQHF. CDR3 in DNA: TGTGCCAGCAGTTTCGGACAGTATAGCAATCAGCCCCAGCATTTT.